What follows are 18 T cell receptor beta chains derived from one specimen sequenced in a study of blood T cell repertoires in COVID-19. Method: immunoSEQ multiplex PCR; TCRdb's copy keeps in-frame clones and lacks some. The sample includes some 250,000 clones, 70% to 90% of them seen just once. Sequencing input: PBMCs or T cells enriched from blood (not recorded which). The receptors stem from a woman in her fifties or sixties who had recovered from COVID-19.

The gene calls are TRBV24-1 and TRBJ1-5; TRBD1 matches at 8 bases. This CDR3 contains 20 residues. The J segment lost 0 bases and the V segment lost 2 bases, leaving 14 bases of the junction unmatched. Germline V gene sequence: CDR1 KGHDR, CDR2 SFDVKD. CDR3 region: CATSDSLGQGGGYSNQPQHF. The CDR3 coding sequence is TGTGCCACCAGTGATTCGCTCGGACAGGGAGGAGGGTATAGCAATCAGCCCCAGCATTTT.

CDR3 DNA sequence: TGTGCCAGCAGCCAAGTAACTGCGGGGGGGGACACAGATACGCAGTATTTT. The encoded protein is CASSQVTAGGDTDTQYF. The chain joins TRBV3-1 (or the pseudogene TRBV3-2) to TRBJ2-3, with 9 bases aligning to TRBD2. The J segment lost 2 bases and the V segment lost 1 base, leaving 7 bases of the junction unmatched. There are 17 residues in the CDR3. Germline assignment: CDR1 LGHDT and CDR2 YNNKEL (reference sequence).

The chain combines TRBV11-2 with TRBJ1-1, with TRBD1 identical over 8 bases. With 4 bases clipped from V and 1 base from J, the junction kept 5 bases outside the gene matches. Germline V CDR1 and CDR2: SGHAT, FQNNGV. The CDR3 extends over 15 amino acids. The CDR3 nucleotides read TGTGCCAGCAGCTCGAGAGGGACAGGGAACACTGAAGCTTTCTTT. It translates to CASSSRGTGNTEAFF. Supplemented by reference TRBV11-2 and TRBJ1-1, the full variable domain reads EAGVAQSPRYKIIEKRQSVAFWCNPISGHATLYWYQQILGQGPKLLIQFQNNGVVDDSQLPKDRFSAERLKGVDSTLKIQPAKLEDSAVYLCASSSRGTGNTEAFFGQGTRLTVV.

This chain uses TRBV19 with TRBJ1-1; unclear D gene. The CDR3 extends over 11 amino acids. Per germline, CDR1 LNHDA and CDR2 SQIVND (reference sequence). Trimming stripped 7 bases from V and 3 bases from J, with 6 bases between. In DNA form, the CDR3 reads TGTGCCAGTACCTCCTACACTGAAGCTTTCTTT. It yields the protein CASTSYTEAFF.

This clone was observed a single time. The chain combines TRBV29-1 with TRBJ2-6, with 12 bases that match TRBD1. The CDR3 consists of 16 residues. Losses at the gene ends were 4 bases for V and 2 bases for J; bases not matched to a gene: 3. CDR1 and CDR2 (germline): SQVTM, ANQGSEA. In DNA, the CDR3 is TGCAGCGTTGCCGGGACAGGGGGCGCTGGGGCCAACGTCCTGACTTTC. Amino acids: CSVAGTGGAGANVLTF.

This clone appeared a single time. CDR3 DNA sequence: TGTGCCAGTAGTGGTGACAGGGGGAACACTGAAGCTTTCTTT. This codes for CASSGDRGNTEAFF. The chain recombines TRBV19 with TRBJ1-1, with 8 bases that match TRBD1. Trimming took 5 bases from V and 1 from J; bases not matched to a gene: 3. The germline V gene encodes CDR1 LNHDA and CDR2 SQIVND (reference sequence). This CDR3 region has 14 residues.

The chain carries TRBV5-6 and TRBJ2-7; 8 bases line up with TRBD1. The V gene end was trimmed by 0 bases and the J gene end by 6 bases; junction bases not matched to a gene: 8. There are 15 residues in the CDR3. Germline-derived CDR1 and CDR2 are SGHDT and YYEEEE. The CDR3 protein is CASSLDGTGYPEQYF. The DNA of the CDR3 is TGTGCCAGCAGCTTGGATGGGACAGGATACCCCGAGCAGTACTTC.

The chain uses TRBV3-1 (or the pseudogene TRBV3-2) and TRBJ2-3; TRBD2 aligns across 12 bases. V lost 4 bases, J lost 6 bases, and 8 bases stayed unmatched. The CDR3 runs 16 residues. Germline CDR1 and CDR2: LGHDT and YNNKEL (reference sequence). As DNA, the CDR3 is TGTGCCAGCAGCCCGGCTAGCGGGAGGGCCTCGGATACGCAGTATTTT. Translating gives CASSPASGRASDTQYF.

This rearrangement joins TRBV19 to TRBJ1-6; the D is unclear. Germline CDR1 reads LNHDA; CDR2 reads SQIVND (reference sequence). This CDR3 region has 16 residues. V was trimmed by 5 bases and J by 10 bases, leaving 21 bases between them. The CDR3 reads CASSLARSAGGSPLHF. The CDR3 region has the DNA TGTGCCAGTAGTCTGGCGAGAAGCGCGGGTGGCTCACCCCTCCACTTT.

V gene TRBV28 combines with J gene TRBJ1-6, with D unresolved. The CDR3 length is 12 residues. Germline lookup yields CDR1 MDHEN and CDR2 SYDVKM. The V and J ends lost 2 bases and 10 bases respectively, with 6 bases between them. This chain's CDR3 is CASSLTQSPLHF. The DNA for the CDR3 is TGTGCCAGCAGTTTAACACAATCACCCCTCCACTTT.

This rearrangement joins TRBV5-1 to TRBJ2-7, with D possibly being TRBD2 (6 bases). The CDR3 has 14 amino acids. V was cut by 0 bases and J by 0 bases, with 7 bases left in between. Germline V gene lookup returns CDR1 SGHRS and CDR2 YFSETQ. CDR3 nucleotides: TGCGCCAGCAGCTTGGCACTAGCCTCCTACGAGCAGTACTTC. Protein: CASSLALASYEQYF. The full variable domain, in which reference TRBV5-1 and TRBJ2-7 provide the parts outside the CDR3, is KAGVTQTPRYLIKTRGQQVTLSCSPISGHRSVSWYQQTPGQGLQFLFEYFSETQRNKGNFPGRFSGRQFSNSRSEMNVSTLELGDSALYLCASSLALASYEQYFGPGTRLTVT.

V usage is TRBV6-4 and J usage is TRBJ1-2; perhaps TRBD1 as D (6 bases). The CDR3 runs 14 residues. Germline V gives CDR1 MRHNA, CDR2 SNTAGT. V was clipped by 7 bases and J by 0 bases, with 12 bases between them. The CDR3 reads CASKPDRTNYGYTF. The CDR3 DNA sequence: TGTGCCAGCAAACCGGACAGAACTAACTATGGCTACACCTTC.

The J gene is TRBJ1-2, the V gene TRBV29-1, with unresolved D. Trimming left V 8 bases short and J 0 bases short, with 10 bases between. The CDR3 is 12 residues long. Looked up from germline, CDR1 is SQVTM and CDR2 is ANQGSEA. CDR3 in DNA: TGCAGCATACTCGGTCCTAACTATGGCTACACCTTC. As protein: CSILGPNYGYTF. Using reference TRBV29-1 and TRBJ1-2 for the parts outside the CDR3, the full variable domain is SAVISQKPSRDICQRGTSLTIQCQVDSQVTMMFWYRQQPGQSLTLIATANQGSEATYESGFVIDKFPISRPNLTFSTLTVSNMSPEDSSIYLCSILGPNYGYTFGSGTRLTVV.

CDR3 amino acids: CASSPGLADLGEQYF. The CDR3 nucleotides read TGTGCCAGCTCACCGGGACTAGCGGACCTAGGCGAGCAGTACTTC. The chain recombines TRBV18 with TRBJ2-7; 11 bases fit TRBD2. The length of the CDR3 is 15 residues. Germline-derived CDR1 and CDR2 are KGHSH and LQKENI. The trim removed 3 bases at V and 6 bases at J, leaving 7 bases unmatched.

The V call is TRBV7-9, the J call TRBJ1-1; D unclear. This CDR3 is built from 11 residues. Germline V gene lookup returns CDR1 SEHNR and CDR2 FQNEAQ (reference sequence). V was trimmed by 3 bases and J by 7 bases, leaving 6 bases between them. The DNA for the CDR3 is TGTGCCAGCAGCTTTAATTTTGAAGCTTTCTTT. Translation gives CASSFNFEAFF.

J is TRBJ2-7 and V is TRBV9; a weak D match, TRBD1 (5 bases). Trimming took off 4 bases at V and 0 bases at J, with 11 bases between the two ends. The CDR3 length is 14 residues. The germline V gene encodes CDR1 SGDLS and CDR2 YYNGEE. CDR3 sequence: CASSPSTASYEQYF. In nucleotides, the CDR3 is TGTGCCAGCAGCCCCTCGACAGCCTCCTACGAGCAGTACTTC.

V usage is TRBV28 and J usage is TRBJ1-1; no definite D call. This CDR3 spans 13 amino acids. The V gene lost 2 bases and the J gene lost 0 bases, with 4 bases spanning the gap. Germline loops: CDR1 MDHEN, CDR2 SYDVKM. The CDR3 DNA reads as TGTGCCAGCAGTTTAGTCGTGAACACTGAAGCTTTCTTT. As protein: CASSLVVNTEAFF.

The J gene is TRBJ2-5, the V gene TRBV7-8, with 8 nucleotides matching TRBD1. The V gene's germline CDR1 is SGHVS and CDR2 FQNEAQ. The CDR3 sequence is 14 residues long. V shed 8 bases and J 4 bases; nucleotides not matched to a gene: 9. CDR3 in DNA: TGTGCCAGCCGCCCGGACAGGGAGGTAGAGACCCAGTACTTC. Translation: CASRPDREVETQYF.